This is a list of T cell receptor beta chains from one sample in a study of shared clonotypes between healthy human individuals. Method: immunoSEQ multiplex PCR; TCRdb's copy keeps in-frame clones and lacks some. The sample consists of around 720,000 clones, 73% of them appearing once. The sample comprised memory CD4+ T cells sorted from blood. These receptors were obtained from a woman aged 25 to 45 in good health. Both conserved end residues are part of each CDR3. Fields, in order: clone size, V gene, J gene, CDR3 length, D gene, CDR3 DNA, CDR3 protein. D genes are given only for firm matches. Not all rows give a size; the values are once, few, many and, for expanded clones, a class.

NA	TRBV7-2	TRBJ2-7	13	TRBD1	TGTGCCAGCAGCTTAGAGGACAGGGGGCAGCAGTACTTC	CASSLEDRGQQYF
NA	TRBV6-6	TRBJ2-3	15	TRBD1	TGTGCCAGCGGCCATAGGGGACAGGGAACAGATACGCAGTATTTT	CASGHRGQGTDTQYF
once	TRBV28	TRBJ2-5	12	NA	TGTGCCAGCAGGGACTATTTAGAGACCCAGTACTTC	CASRDYLETQYF
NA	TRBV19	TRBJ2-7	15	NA	TGTGCCAGTAGTATAGTCGCGACAGCTCCCTACGAGCAGTACTTC	CASSIVATAPYEQYF
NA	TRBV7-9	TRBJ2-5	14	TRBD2	TGTGCCAGCAGCAAGGAGGGAGGGCGAGAGACCCAGTACTTC	CASSKEGGRETQYF
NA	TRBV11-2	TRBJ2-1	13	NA	TGTGCCAGCAGCTTCGGAGGGCACAATGAGCAGTTCTTC	CASSFGGHNEQFF
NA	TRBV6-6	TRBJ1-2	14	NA	TGTGCCAGCAGTACCACCGACGGTTCCTATGGCTACACCTTC	CASSTTDGSYGYTF
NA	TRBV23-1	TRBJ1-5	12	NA	TGCGCCAGCAGTCAAGGGGATCAGCCCCAGCATTTT	CASSQGDQPQHF
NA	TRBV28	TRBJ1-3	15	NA	TGTGCCAGCAGCCAAAAGACAGTCTCTGGAAACACCATATATTTT	CASSQKTVSGNTIYF
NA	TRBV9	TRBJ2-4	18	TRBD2	TGTGCCAGCAGCGCCCGACTAGCGGGAGACGGATCCAAAAACATTCAGTACTTC	CASSARLAGDGSKNIQYF
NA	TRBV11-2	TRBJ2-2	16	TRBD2	TGTGCCAGCAGCAAGGGACTAGCGGGAGGTATCGGGGAGCTGTTTTTT	CASSKGLAGGIGELFF
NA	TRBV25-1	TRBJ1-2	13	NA	TGTGCCAGCAGTGAACCAGGGAGGTTTGGCTACACCTTC	CASSEPGRFGYTF
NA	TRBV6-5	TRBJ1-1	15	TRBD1	TGTGCCAGCAGCCGAGGGACAGGGTCGAACACTGAAGCTTTCTTT	CASSRGTGSNTEAFF
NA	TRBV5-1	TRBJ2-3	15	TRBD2	TGCGCCAGCAGCTCCCATAGCGGGAGCACAGATACGCAGTATTTT	CASSSHSGSTDTQYF
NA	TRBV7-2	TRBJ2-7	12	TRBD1	TGTGCCAGCAGTGACAGGGCCTACGAGCAGTACTTC	CASSDRAYEQYF
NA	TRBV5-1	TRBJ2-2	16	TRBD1	TGCGCCAGCAGTCGTGGTGACAGGGATCAGGCCGGGGAGCTGTTTTTT	CASSRGDRDQAGELFF
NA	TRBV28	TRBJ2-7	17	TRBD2	TGTGCCAGCAGTCCCCCCTCACTAGCGGGAGGGAAATACGAGCAGTACTTC	CASSPPSLAGGKYEQYF
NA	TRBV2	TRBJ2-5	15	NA	TGTGCCAGCAGTGGGTCGGGCCGTGACCAAGAGACCCAGTACTTC	CASSGSGRDQETQYF
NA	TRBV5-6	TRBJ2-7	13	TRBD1	TGTGCCAGCAGCCATGGGACAGAGGGCGAGCAGTACTTC	CASSHGTEGEQYF
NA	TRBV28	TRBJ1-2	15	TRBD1	TGTGCCAGCAGTCCCGGAGCAGGGGGGGACTATGGCTACACCTTC	CASSPGAGGDYGYTF
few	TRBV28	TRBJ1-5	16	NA	TGTGCCAGCAGTTTTTGGGGGGGCAGGGGCAATCAGCCCCAGCATTTT	CASSFWGGRGNQPQHF
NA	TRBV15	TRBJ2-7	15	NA	TGTGCCACCAGCAGAGTCGGGGGCACGGACTACGAGCAGTACTTC	CATSRVGGTDYEQYF
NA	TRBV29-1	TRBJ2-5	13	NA	TGCAGCGTTGTCAGGGGAGGAAGGGAGACCCAGTACTTC	CSVVRGGRETQYF
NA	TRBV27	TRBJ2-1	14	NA	TGTGCCAGCAGTTTAGACCAGCTTAAGGATGAGCAGTTCTTC	CASSLDQLKDEQFF
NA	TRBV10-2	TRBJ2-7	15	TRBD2	TGCGCCAGCAGGGGTCCCGGGACTAGAACCTACGAGCAGTACTTC	CASRGPGTRTYEQYF
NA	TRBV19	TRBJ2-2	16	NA	TGTGCCAGTAGTATAGACGCGGGATTCGGCGGCGGGGAGCTGTTTTTT	CASSIDAGFGGGELFF
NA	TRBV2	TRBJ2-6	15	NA	TGTGCCAGCAGTCTCCAGGGATCAGGGGCCAACGTCCTGACTTTC	CASSLQGSGANVLTF
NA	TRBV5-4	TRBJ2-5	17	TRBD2	TGTGCCAGCAGCTTGGCAGCGGGACTAGCGGGAGGAGAGACCCAGTACTTC	CASSLAAGLAGGETQYF
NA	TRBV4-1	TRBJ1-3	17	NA	TGCGCCAGCAGCCAAGGGGGAGGGATGAACTCTGGAAACACCATATATTTT	CASSQGGGMNSGNTIYF
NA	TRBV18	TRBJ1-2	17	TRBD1	TGTGCCAGCTTACCCGGGACAGCACGCTCCTATGGCTATGGGCGCCACTTC	CASLPGTARSYGYGRHF
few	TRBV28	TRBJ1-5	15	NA	TGTGCCAGCAGTTCCTCGACCCAAACCCATCAGCCCCAGCATTTT	CASSSSTQTHQPQHF
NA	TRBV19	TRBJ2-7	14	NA	TGTGCCAGTAGTGACAGGACTATGCCCTACGAGCAGTACTTC	CASSDRTMPYEQYF
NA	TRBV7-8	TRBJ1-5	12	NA	TGTGCCAGTTCTCAGGGTTTAGGGACCCAGCATTTT	CASSQGLGTQHF
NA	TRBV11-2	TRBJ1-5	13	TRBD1	TGTGCCAGCAGCATCCAGGGGGATCAGCCCCAGCATTTT	CASSIQGDQPQHF
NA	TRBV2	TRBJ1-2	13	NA	TGTGCCAGCAGTGGGAGGATTTACTATGGCTACACCTTC	CASSGRIYYGYTF
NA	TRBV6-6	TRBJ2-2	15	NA	TGTGCCAGCAGCGCCCTTGGGCCCCTTACCGGGGAGCTGTTTTTT	CASSALGPLTGELFF
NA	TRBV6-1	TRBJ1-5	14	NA	TGTGCCAGCACCGGACGGTCCGCGGAGCAGCCCCAGCATTTT	CASTGRSAEQPQHF
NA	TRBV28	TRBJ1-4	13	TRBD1	TGTGCCAGTCACAGGGGTAGTAATGAAAAACTGTTTTTT	CASHRGSNEKLFF
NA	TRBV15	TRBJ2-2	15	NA	TGTGCCACCAGCAGAGTGAAAGGACCAACCGGGGAGCTGTTTTTT	CATSRVKGPTGELFF
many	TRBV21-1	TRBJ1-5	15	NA	TGTGCCAGCAGCAAAGGGGGGCCCAGCAATCAGCCCCAGCATTTT	CASSKGGPSNQPQHF
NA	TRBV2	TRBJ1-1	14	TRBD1	TGTGCCAGCAGAGGGACAGGGGGAGCGGCTGAAGCTTTCTTT	CASRGTGGAAEAFF
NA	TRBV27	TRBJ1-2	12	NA	TGTGCCAGCAGTGGGCAGGGCTATGGCTACACCTTC	CASSGQGYGYTF